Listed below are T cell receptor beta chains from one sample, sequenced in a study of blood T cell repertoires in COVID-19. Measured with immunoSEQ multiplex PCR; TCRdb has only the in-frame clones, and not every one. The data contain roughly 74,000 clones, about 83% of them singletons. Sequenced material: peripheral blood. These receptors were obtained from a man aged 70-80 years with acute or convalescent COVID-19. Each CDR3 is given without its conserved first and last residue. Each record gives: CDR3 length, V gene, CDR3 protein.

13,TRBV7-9,ASSLQTAGTGELF
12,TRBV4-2,ASSQGSSDSIQY
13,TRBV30,AWSTPRGYQETQY
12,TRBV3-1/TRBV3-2,ASSLQYSNQPQH
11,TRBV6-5,ASSTTGVGPQH
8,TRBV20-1,SAGHGTQY
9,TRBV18,ASSRTGEAF
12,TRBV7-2,ASSSTTRTGELF
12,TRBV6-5,ASSSSGNNSPLH
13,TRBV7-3,ASSLMGQHTGELF
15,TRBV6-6,ASSRNILGGTNEKLF
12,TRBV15,ATSRTLGGGEQY
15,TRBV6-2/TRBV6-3,ASSYLWTGKYAGELF
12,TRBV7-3,ASSLKSGGTEAF
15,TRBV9,ASSVGAVRSTSNEQF
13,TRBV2,AGRSFGQGGNEQF
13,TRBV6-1,ASSDRVHSTDTQY
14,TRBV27,ASSPADRANTGELF
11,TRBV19,ASSGTSSWEQF
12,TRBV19,ASSINEGRPEQY
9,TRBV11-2,ASSSNTGAA
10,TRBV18,ASSPTDSPLH
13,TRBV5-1,ASSRTGMVGYTQY
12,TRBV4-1,ASSSPGPNEKLF
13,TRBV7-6,ASSDNTGTGFGYT
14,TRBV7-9,ASSTVTPRQGAEAF
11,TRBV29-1,SVVSGDTGELF
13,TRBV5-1,ASSLRRTGEDGYT
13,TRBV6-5,ASSYSTTGNTEAF
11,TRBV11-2,ASSLGWLDGYT
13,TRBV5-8,ASSLSLAGAAEQF
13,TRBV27,ASSFLGQGNQPQH
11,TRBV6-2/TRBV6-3,ASSYLPNTEAF
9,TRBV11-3,ASSLGTEQY
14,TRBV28,ASSLRRAVSTDTQY
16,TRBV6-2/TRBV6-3,ASSYIPSLGAKANGYT
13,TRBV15,ATSPGRFSTDTQY
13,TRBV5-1,ASSLGGTTTYEQY
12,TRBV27,ASSFSGGGDTQY